This T cell receptor (beta chain) was captured by sequencing in a study of shared clonotypes between healthy human individuals. Points from the study as a whole: What naive subsets generally showed was a larger estimated richness than memory subsets showed.

From germline, CDR1 is MDHEN and CDR2 SYDVKM. The V segment lost 3 bases and the J segment 5 bases; nucleotides outside the gene matches: 5. This CDR3 comprises 15 residues. Generated by immunoSEQ multiplex PCR, the TCRdb table keeps only in-frame clones and is missing some. Of some 1.1 million clones in the sample, roughly 80% were seen once. Notes on this clone: Its cognate antigen is unknown.

The TCR sequence derives from a man in his late teens or twenties in good health. Some clones in this sample may be carry-over from other donors' samples. The specimen was memory CD4+ T cells from PBMCs. The sample's subset: CD45RA-negative fraction. The genes are TRBV28 and TRBJ2-5; TRBD2 agrees at 11 bases. The CDR3 sequence: CASSFLSSGRETQYF. CDR3 coding DNA: TGTGCCAGCAGTTTTTTGTCTAGCGGGAGGGAGACCCAGTACTTC.